A selection of T cell receptor beta chains follows, all from one sample in a study of CD8+CD57+ T cells in acquired aplastic anemia. From the reads, TCRdb called clonotypes with MiXCR, one entry per CDR3 protein. The repertoire has around 430,000 distinct CDR3 sequences, approximately 33% of them found once; the top ten carry less than 0.85%. Sequenced sample: sorted CD4+, CD8+, or CD8+CD57+ T cells (not recorded which) from PBMCs. These receptors all stem from a human donor with aplastic anemia. Each CDR3 is given with its conserved first and last residue. D genes are given only for firm matches. Some rows have no size entry. The others give once, few or many, or a class for an expanded clone.

abundance,d_gene,j_gene,len,v_gene,CDR3nt,CDR3aa
many,.,TRBJ2-5,15,TRBV19,TGTGCCAGTAGTATAGGACGGGGCAACCAAGAGACCCAGTACTTC,CASSIGRGNQETQYF
few,TRBD2,TRBJ2-7,15,TRBV5-8,TGTGCCAGCAGCTTGGCAGCGGGAGGGCCCTCCGAGCAGTACTTC,CASSLAAGGPSEQYF
many,TRBD1,TRBJ2-7,15,TRBV9,TGTGCCAGCAGCGCTGGGGACAGCCGATTCTACGAGCAGTACTTC,CASSAGDSRFYEQYF
few,.,TRBJ1-3,16,TRBV11-2,TGTGCCAGCAGCTTAGGAGCCGGTGCATCTGGAAACACCATATATTTT,CASSLGAGASGNTIYF
few,.,TRBJ1-5,14,TRBV5-1,TGCGCCAGCAGCTTGGATGTCAGCAATCAGCCCCAGCATTTT,CASSLDVSNQPQHF
.,TRBD1,TRBJ1-2,15,TRBV24-1,TGTGCCACCAGTGACCCGGGACAGGACTCGGGGGGCTACACCTTC,CATSDPGQDSGGYTF
.,TRBD2,TRBJ2-1,16,TRBV11-1,TGTGCCAGCAGCCTCACCTACGGGAGGGCCAGGAATGAGCAGTTCTTC,CASSLTYGRARNEQFF
few,TRBD2,TRBJ2-3,16,TRBV25-1,TGTGCCAGCAGTTACGGGCTAGCGGGAAGGTTCGATACGCAGTATTTT,CASSYGLAGRFDTQYF
.,.,TRBJ2-3,16,TRBV11-2,TGTGCCAGCAGCTTGGGTCACGGGGAGGTCACCGATACGCAGTATTTT,CASSLGHGEVTDTQYF
.,TRBD1,TRBJ1-4,15,TRBV14,TGTGCCAGCAGCCAAGCTTTGGGGACAGGAGAGAAACTGTTTTTT,CASSQALGTGEKLFF
few,.,TRBJ2-7,14,TRBV2,TGTGCCAGCAGTTCCTCGGGACTCATCTACGAGCAGTACTTC,CASSSSGLIYEQYF
many,TRBD2,TRBJ2-7,14,TRBV20-1,TGCAGTGCTAGAGGGCAGGGACTAACCTACGAGCAGTACTTC,CSARGQGLTYEQYF
many,.,TRBJ1-2,12,TRBV20-1,TGCAGTGCTAAAGCAGGGGTGGGGGGCTACACCTTC,CSAKAGVGGYTF
.,TRBD1,TRBJ1-6,16,TRBV3-1,TGTGCCAGCAGCCGCACCCCGGACAGGGGAAACTCACCCCTCCACTTT,CASSRTPDRGNSPLHF
once,.,TRBJ1-1,14,TRBV19,TGTGCCAGTAGTATATTCGTCCGGGGCACTGAAGCTTTCTTT,CASSIFVRGTEAFF
many,.,TRBJ2-2,12,TRBV19,TGTGCCAGTAGTATTTTGACCGGGGAGCTGTTTTTT,CASSILTGELFF
many,TRBD1,TRBJ2-7,15,TRBV2,TGTGCCAGCAGTGATACCGGGACAGGACTCTACGAGCAGTACTTC,CASSDTGTGLYEQYF
many,.,TRBJ1-2,16,TRBV11-2,TGTGCCAGCAGCTATAGGACGCTTACAAGGGACTATGGCTACACCTTC,CASSYRTLTRDYGYTF
.,TRBD1,TRBJ2-5,16,TRBV7-6,TGTGCCAGCAGCTTAGGCGGACAGGGGGCTGGGGAGACCCAGTACTTC,CASSLGGQGAGETQYF
.,TRBD1,TRBJ1-6,15,TRBV10-3,TGTGCCAGCAGTCGCCCGGGACAGGGGGCTTCACCCCTCCACTTT,CASSRPGQGASPLHF
many,.,TRBJ1-1,14,TRBV7-9,TGTGCCAGCAGCTTAGCGTCCATTCTTATTGAAGCTTTCTTT,CASSLASILIEAFF
.,TRBD2,TRBJ2-1,14,TRBV7-7,TGTGCCAGCAGCGTAGCGGGGGGGCCTACTGAGCAGTTCTTC,CASSVAGGPTEQFF
once,TRBD1,TRBJ1-5,15,TRBV5-8,TGTGCCAGCAGCTTGTCAGGGGACAGCAATCGGCCCCAGCATTTT,CASSLSGDSNRPQHF
few,TRBD1,TRBJ2-5,13,TRBV20-1,TGCAGTGCTAGAGGACAGGGCCAAGAGACCCAGTACTTC,CSARGQGQETQYF
.,.,TRBJ2-2,16,TRBV19,TGTGCCAGTAGTATAGGTACGGGGGCGAACACCGGGGAGCTGTTTTTT,CASSIGTGANTGELFF